This T cell receptor (beta chain) emerged from a study of T cells after yellow fever vaccination. By 5'RACE template switching, TCR cDNA was produced, with a universal primer site and UMIs added in the process. TCRdb reprocessed the 5' RACE reads via MiXCR and lists one record per CDR3 protein. Here the sample spans a few hundred thousand distinct CDR3 sequences, about a sixth being singletons. In the case of this clonotype: Its antigen is not identified.

V was clipped by 6 bases and J by 5 bases, with 19 bases between them. The CDR3 is 15 amino acids. Findings and caveats of the study: Abundant clonotypes from the bulk population could have been carried over as contaminants into FACS-sorted repertoires. The study found a weaker secondary response that peaked faster, day 5 versus 15. Most primary-vaccination clones recurred post-booster (nearly 98% CD4, around 88% CD8).

The source is a man aged 18 to 30 who received the YFV17D yellow fever vaccine. Material: PBMCs, obtained around 5 days after the first yellow fever vaccination. This rearrangement joins TRBV12-3 or TRBV12-4 to TRBJ2-5; possible D gene TRBD1, 6 bases. The CDR3 spells CASSHPGDPRETQYF. DNA of the CDR3: TGTGCCAGCAGCCACCCAGGGGACCCACGGGAGACCCAGTACTTC.